Presented here are 20 T cell receptor beta chains from one specimen sequenced in a study of CD8+ T cells in alopecia areata. Treatment defined: oral pan-JAK inhibitor, 5-10 mg twice daily. Reverse transcribed after extraction, RNA yielded cDNA as the sequencing template. Some clones are missing from TCRdb's copy, which holds only in-frame ones; the method was immunoSEQ multiplex PCR. Of some 110,000 clones in the sample, 50% to 75% are singletons; the top ten hold 30%. Sequencing used CD8+ T cells sorted from blood, obtained at week 4, from a patient treated with tofacitinib. Source of these receptors: a human donor with alopecia areata.

The rearrangement links TRBV6-6 to TRBJ1-1, with D uncertain. Per germline, CDR1 MNHNY and CDR2 SVGAGI (reference sequence). Trimming pared 5 bases from V and 6 bases from J, leaving 10 bases between. The CDR3 is 12 residues long. This chain's CDR3 is CASSHLDPEAFF. The CDR3 DNA is TGTGCCAGCAGTCACCTTGACCCTGAAGCTTTCTTT.

V usage is TRBV5-6 and J usage is TRBJ2-3; D is perhaps TRBD1 or TRBD2 (5 bases each). The germline V and J ends were trimmed by 3 bases and 1 base, with 15 bases remaining between them. The germline CDR1 and CDR2 sequences are SGHDT and YYEEEE. This CDR3 contains 16 residues. The CDR3 reads CASSYPGTGRTDTQYF. CDR3 DNA sequence: TGTGCCAGCAGCTACCCAGGGACGGGTCGCACAGATACGCAGTATTTT.

This sequence joins TRBV23-1 and TRBJ1-5; D unclear. TRBV23-1 falls under the ORF class, with uncertain function. V lost 5 bases to trimming and J lost 11 bases, with 13 bases between them. The CDR3 consists of 12 residues. The CDR3 is CASSAILRTQHF. The CDR3 region has the DNA TGCGCCAGCAGTGCAATCCTGAGGACCCAGCATTTT.

The rearrangement joins TRBV6-5 to TRBJ2-1, with 7 nucleotides matching TRBD1. CDR1 and CDR2 from the germline V gene are MNHEY and SVGAGI. This CDR3 contains 16 residues. Trimming took 0 bases from V and 8 from J; bases not matched to a gene: 10. The DNA of the CDR3 is TGTGCCAGCAGTTACTCCGGACAGGTCGGTGGCTATGAGCAGTTCTTC. This codes for CASSYSGQVGGYEQFF.

This clone has only a few counts. This chain connects TRBV29-1 to TRBJ2-1; 10 positions agree with TRBD2. This CDR3 spans 17 amino acids. Germline loops: CDR1 SQVTM, CDR2 ANQGSEA. The V segment lost 4 bases and the J segment 4 bases; nucleotides outside the gene matches: 13. CDR3 nucleotides: TGCAGCGTTGTCGCGCTTTCTCCTAGCGGGGGTTACAATGAGCAGTTCTTC. Protein product: CSVVALSPSGGYNEQFF.

This clone came up a few times. V gene TRBV30 combines with J gene TRBJ2-7, with D unresolved. Trimming removed 2 bases at V and 4 bases at J, with 12 bases between. The CDR3 has 13 amino acids. Germline CDR1 reads GTSNPN; CDR2 reads SVGIG (reference sequence). The CDR3 spells CAWSLSNGYEQYF. Here the CDR3 DNA reads TGTGCCTGGAGTCTCTCGAATGGTTACGAGCAGTACTTC.

CDR3 region: CASSEEGEPYGYTF. In DNA form, the CDR3 reads TGTGCCAGCAGTGAAGAGGGGGAGCCCTATGGCTACACCTTC. This chain connects TRBV2 to TRBJ1-2; weak D call: TRBD1 (6 bases). The germline V and J ends were trimmed by 1 base and 4 bases, with 10 bases remaining between them. The length of the CDR3 is 14 residues. Per the germline V gene, CDR1 is SNHLY and CDR2 is FYNNEI.

The chain joins TRBV2 to TRBJ1-1; 8 positions agree with TRBD1. CDR3 length: 14 residues. V gave up 6 bases and J gave up 4 bases; unmatched junction bases: 7. In germline, CDR1 is SNHLY, CDR2 FYNNEI. CDR3: CASRVGQGATEAFF. The CDR3, as DNA: TGTGCCAGCAGGGTTGGACAGGGTGCCACTGAAGCTTTCTTT. The entire variable domain, with the rest obtained from reference TRBV2 and TRBJ1-1, is as follows: EPEVTQTPSHQVTQMGQEVILRCVPISNHLYFYWYRQILGQKVEFLVSFYNNEISEKSEIFDDQFSVERPDGSNFTLKIRSTKLEDSAMYFCASRVGQGATEAFFGQGTRLTVV.

Only a few counts were recorded for this clone. The V gene is TRBV6-5, the J gene TRBJ2-5, with D possibly being TRBD1 (5 bases). The CDR3 runs 15 residues. Germline-derived CDR1 and CDR2 are MNHEY and SVGAGI. The germline V and J ends were trimmed by 0 bases and 5 bases, with 13 bases remaining between them. The CDR3 sequence is CASSYSAGPGETQYF. The CDR3 nucleotides read TGTGCCAGCAGTTACTCGGCAGGGCCAGGGGAGACCCAGTACTTC.

The genes are TRBV27 and TRBJ1-2; TRBD1 aligns across 7 bases. With 6 bases clipped from V and 1 base from J, the junction kept 11 bases outside the gene matches. Germline V gene data show CDR1 as MNHEY and CDR2 as SMNVEV (reference sequence). The CDR3 extends over 16 amino acids. In DNA, the CDR3 is TGTGCCAGCAGCCCATCCAGGGGGACGGTTAACTATGGCTACACCTTC. Residues: CASSPSRGTVNYGYTF.

This clone was counted once. V usage is TRBV19 and J usage is TRBJ2-1, with TRBD2 identical over 8 bases. This CDR3 is built from 15 residues. V lost 8 bases, J lost 2 bases, and 8 bases stayed unmatched. Looked up from germline, CDR1 is LNHDA and CDR2 is SQIVND (reference sequence). The CDR3 sequence is CASHQAGATYNEQFF. The DNA for the CDR3 is TGTGCCAGTCATCAAGCGGGAGCCACCTACAATGAGCAGTTCTTC.

In this sample, this clone turned up a few times. V and J are TRBV29-1 and TRBJ1-2; maybe TRBD1 (6 bases). Germline CDR1 reads SQVTM; CDR2 reads ANQGSEA. With 3 bases removed from V and 4 bases from J, the gap between germline ends came to 9 bases. This CDR3 contains 12 residues. The CDR3 here is CSVEGGAYGYTF. In DNA form, the CDR3 reads TGCAGCGTTGAGGGGGGCGCCTATGGCTACACCTTC.

This clone was seen a handful of times. The junction departs from germline at one end; a sequencing error may be responsible. The chain is built from TRBV6-5 and TRBJ1-3, with D possibly TRBD1 on 6 matching bases. The CDR3 runs 14 residues. The germline gives CDR1 MNHEY, CDR2 SVGAGI. In DNA form, the CDR3 reads TGTGCCAGCACCCCGAAAATCGAACCCCACAGGGAGGTTTTT. It translates to CASTPKIEPHREVF.

The chain links TRBV4-2 to TRBJ2-2, with D maybe TRBD1 (6 bases). The V end was cut by 6 bases, the J end by 6 bases, with 14 bases between. The germline V gene has CDR1 LGHNA and CDR2 YNFKEQ. This CDR3 spans 14 amino acids. Here the CDR3 DNA reads TGTGCCAGCAGTCACGGGCAGGGGCCCGGGGAGCTGTTTTTT. It encodes CASSHGQGPGELFF.

CDR3 residues: CASSSLPSGAYEQYF. In DNA, the CDR3 is TGTGCCAGCAGCTCTCTCCCTTCGGGGGCCTACGAGCAGTACTTC. The chain carries TRBV27 and TRBJ2-7, with a weak D call TRBD2 (6 bases). The CDR3 has 15 amino acids. Trimming took 6 bases from V and 2 from J, leaving 17 bases between them. Germline CDR1 is MNHEY and CDR2 is SMNVEV (reference sequence).

CDR3 DNA sequence: TGTGCCAGCACCGTAAGGGACTCCTACGAGCAGTACTTC. Encoded protein: CASTVRDSYEQYF. The J gene is TRBJ2-7, the V gene TRBV6-5; D is undetermined. The V and J ends lost 7 bases and 0 bases respectively, with 10 bases between them. The CDR3 is 13 residues long. CDR1 MNHEY and CDR2 SVGAGI come from the germline V gene.

This clone turned up a few times. The chain couples TRBV29-1 to TRBJ2-5, with a possible D match to TRBD2 (5 bases). The CDR3 covers 14 residues. Trimming took off 4 bases at V and 1 base at J, with 13 bases between the two ends. From germline, CDR1 is SQVTM and CDR2 ANQGSEA. The CDR3 sequence is CSVASSSIQETQYF. In DNA form, the CDR3 reads TGCAGCGTTGCCTCTAGCTCCATCCAAGAGACCCAGTACTTC.

A remark on this clone: A junction end diverges from the germline sequence, so it may reflect a read error. The gene calls are TRBV7-7 and TRBJ2-3; TRBD1 matches 9 bases. Germline loops: CDR1 SSHAT, CDR2 FNYEAQ (reference sequence). The CDR3 covers 15 residues. CDR3 coding DNA: TGTGCTAGCAGTCATCCGGGACAGGGAACAGATACGCAGTATTTT. Protein product: CASSHPGQGTDTQYF. The whole variable domain, filled in from reference TRBV7-7 and TRBJ2-3, reads GAGVSQSPRYKVTKRGQDVTLRCDPISSHATLYWYQQALGQGPEFLTYFNYEAQPDKSGLPSDRFSAERPEGSISTLTIQRTEQRDSAMYRCASSHPGQGTDTQYFGPGTRLTVL.

V and J are TRBV5-4 and TRBJ2-7; tentatively, D is TRBD2 (7 bases). Trimming removed 4 bases from V and 3 bases from J, with 14 bases in between. Germline V lookup: CDR1 SGHNT, CDR2 YYREEE (reference sequence). The CDR3 extends over 14 amino acids. CDR3 in amino acids: CASSLAGAFYEQYF. The CDR3 nucleotides read TGTGCCAGCAGCCTGGCGGGGGCCTTCTACGAGCAGTACTTC.

V usage is TRBV19 and J usage is TRBJ2-1; TRBD1 matches at 7 bases. Losses at the gene ends were 5 bases for V and 12 bases for J; bases not matched to a gene: 4. This CDR3 spans 11 amino acids. Germline values: CDR1 LNHDA, CDR2 SQIVND (reference sequence). For the CDR3, the DNA is TGTGCCAGTAGTTCCCCAGGGGGGCAGTTCTTC. Translating gives CASSSPGGQFF. Using reference TRBV19 and TRBJ2-1 for the parts outside the CDR3, the full variable domain is DGGITQSPKYLFRKEGQNVTLSCEQNLNHDAMYWYRQDPGQGLRLIYYSQIVNDFQKGDIAEGYSVSREKKESFPLTVTSAQKNPTAFYLCASSSPGGQFFGPGTRLTVL.